The 5 T cell receptor beta chains below come from one sample, sequenced in a study of blood T cell repertoires in COVID-19. Sequenced by immunoSEQ multiplex PCR; TCRdb stores in-frame clones only, minus some. The top ten hold over 4% of the sample, which has about 260,000 clones, around 90% seen once. Source material: peripheral blood. Every receptor here comes from a woman aged 55-69 years with COVID-19, enrolled during active disease.

The chain uses TRBV29-1 and TRBJ2-1; 9 nucleotides line up with TRBD2. Looked up from germline, CDR1 is SQVTM and CDR2 is ANQGSEA. The CDR3 is made up of 17 amino acids. The V and J ends lost 1 base and 1 base, in that order; junction bases with no gene match: 8. CDR3 sequence: CSVEGVWREGSYNEQFF. CDR3 nucleotides: TGCAGCGTTGAAGGGGTCTGGCGGGAGGGATCCTACAATGAGCAGTTCTTC.

The chain joins TRBV5-1 to TRBJ1-2, with D possibly matching TRBD1 (5 bases). V was shortened by 0 bases and J by 3 bases, with 9 bases between the two germline ends. The CDR3 has 14 amino acids. CDR1 SGHRS and CDR2 YFSETQ come from the germline V gene. The CDR3 nucleotides are TGCGCCAGCAGCTTGGGGGAGGGGTACTATGGCTACACCTTC. Translating gives CASSLGEGYYGYTF.

The V call is TRBV7-2, the J call TRBJ2-7; tentative D call: TRBD2 (6 bases). This CDR3 has 14 residues. Between the trimmed V and J ends, which lost 0 bases and 0 bases, there was a span of 6 bases. Germline values: CDR1 SGHTA, CDR2 FQGNSA. The CDR3 is CASSLAGSSYEQYF. The CDR3, as DNA: TGTGCCAGCAGCTTAGCCGGGAGCTCCTACGAGCAGTACTTC. The full variable domain, its missing parts supplied by reference TRBV7-2 and TRBJ2-7, is GAGVSQSPSNKVTEKGKDVELRCDPISGHTALYWYRQSLGQGLEFLIYFQGNSAPDKSGLPSDRFSAERTGGSVSTLTIQRTQQEDSAVYLCASSLAGSSYEQYFGPGTRLTVT.

V gene TRBV7-9 combines with J gene TRBJ2-1, with 7 bases aligning to TRBD2. The length of the CDR3 is 14 residues. Germline loops: CDR1 SEHNR, CDR2 FQNEAQ (reference sequence). Unmatched junction bases numbered 8, after V lost 4 bases and J lost 8 bases. The DNA for the CDR3 is TGTGCCAGCAGCTCGGGACTAATAACCCATGAGCAGTTCTTC. Encoded protein: CASSSGLITHEQFF.

The CDR3 spells CASSQGHGYTF. The CDR3 nucleotides read TGTGCCAGCAGCCAAGGGCATGGCTACACCTTC. V usage is TRBV3-1 (or the pseudogene TRBV3-2) and J usage is TRBJ1-2; D is ambiguous. Trimming took off 1 base at V and 6 bases at J, with 3 bases between the two ends. The length of the CDR3 is 11 residues. Germline CDR1 and CDR2: LGHDT and YNNKEL (reference sequence).